Shown below are 26 T cell receptor beta chains from a single sample sequenced in a study of lymphopenia after photon versus proton radiotherapy. The method was immunoSEQ multiplex PCR; TCRdb's version includes in-frame clones alone and lacks a portion of them. The sample yields approximately 31,000 clones, under 90% seen once. The material was peripheral blood, obtained from a patient treated with proton-based radiotherapy. Every receptor here comes from a woman aged 65 to 85 with pancreatic cancer.

There are a few counts of this clone. The V and J genes are TRBV10-3 and TRBJ2-1; TRBD1 aligns across 9 bases. Germline V gives CDR1 ENHRY, CDR2 SYGVKD. J lost 4 bases, V lost 6 bases, and 4 bases had no gene match. CDR3 length equals 14 residues. This CDR3 is CAIRDRGTYNEQFF. The CDR3 bases are TGTGCCATCAGAGACAGGGGGACATACAATGAGCAGTTCTTC.

This clone came up once. J is TRBJ2-5 and V is TRBV9; D is ambiguous. CDR1 is SGDLS and CDR2 is YYNGEE in the germline V gene. CDR3 length: 14 amino acids. V shed 0 bases and J shed 2 bases, with 8 bases lying between them. The chain's CDR3 is CASSVGHTQETQYF. Written as DNA, the CDR3 is TGTGCCAGCAGCGTAGGACATACACAAGAGACCCAGTACTTC.

J is TRBJ2-3 and V is TRBV2; D remains ambiguous. This CDR3 has 13 residues. Per germline, CDR1 SNHLY and CDR2 FYNNEI. Trimming left V 3 bases short and J 1 base short, with 5 bases between. The CDR3 coding sequence is TGTGCCAGCAGTGACGTTGGCACAGATACGCAGTATTTT. Amino acid sequence: CASSDVGTDTQYF.

The rearrangement links TRBV6-1 to TRBJ2-1; 9 nucleotides line up with TRBD2. The CDR3 contains 13 residues. With 7 bases clipped from V and 10 bases from J, the junction kept 8 bases outside the gene matches. Germline V gives CDR1 MNHNS, CDR2 SASEGT. The CDR3 nucleotides read TGTGCCAGCATTGTTAGCGGGAGTTGGGAGCAGTTCTTC. Translating gives CASIVSGSWEQFF.

V gene TRBV19 combines with J gene TRBJ2-7; D ambiguous. The CDR3 runs 14 residues. Trimming took 3 bases from V and 3 from J, leaving 12 bases between them. Germline V gene sequence: CDR1 LNHDA, CDR2 SQIVND (reference sequence). Written as DNA, the CDR3 is TGTGCCAGTAGTATCGTAGGCTCCGGCTACGAGCAGTACTTC. It specifies CASSIVGSGYEQYF.

J is TRBJ2-3 and V is TRBV7-2, with 7 nucleotides matching TRBD2. V dropped 4 bases and J dropped 4; count of bases not matched to a gene: 8. CDR3 size: 15 residues. Germline assignment: CDR1 SGHTA and CDR2 FQGNSA. The CDR3 loop is CASSSLSLAADTQYF. The DNA of the CDR3 is TGTGCCAGCAGCTCCCTCAGCCTAGCGGCAGATACGCAGTATTTT.

The chain recombines TRBV20-1 with TRBJ2-7; D unclear. CDR3 length: 11 residues. V was clipped by 3 bases and J by 12 bases, with 15 bases between them. CDR1 and CDR2 (germline): DFQATT, SNEGSKA (reference sequence). The CDR3, as DNA: TGCAGTGCTAGCGTTAGCTCCCAGCTGTACTTC. This codes for CSASVSSQLYF.

This chain uses TRBV6-1 with TRBJ1-5; D gene unclear. The germline CDR1 and CDR2 sequences are MNHNS and SASEGT. V shed 2 bases and J shed 7 bases, with 12 bases lying between them. The CDR3 is 14 residues long. Here the CDR3 reads CASSEQPAGQPQHF. DNA of the CDR3: TGTGCCAGCAGTGAACAGCCGGCTGGACAGCCCCAGCATTTT.

The chain uses TRBV28 and TRBJ2-1; 10 nucleotides align to TRBD2. The CDR3 runs to 17 residues. Germline loops: CDR1 MDHEN, CDR2 SYDVKM. Trimming took 7 bases from V and 4 from J; bases not matched to a gene: 13. Here the CDR3 DNA reads TGTGCCAGCAAGCCCGGGGGGGGGACTAGCGTATACAATGAGCAGTTCTTC. This codes for CASKPGGGTSVYNEQFF.

V gene TRBV7-8 combines with J gene TRBJ2-7; TRBD2 matches 7 bases. The CDR3 has 15 residues. Germline CDR1 is SGHVS and CDR2 is FQNEAQ. The V segment lost 5 bases and the J segment 4 bases; nucleotides outside the gene matches: 11. The CDR3: CASSPFAGALYEQYF. For the CDR3, the DNA is TGTGCCAGCAGCCCCTTTGCGGGAGCCTTATACGAGCAGTACTTC.

This chain connects TRBV5-5 to TRBJ1-2; perhaps TRBD1 as D (6 bases). CDR3 length: 14 amino acids. The V gene's germline CDR1 is SGHKS and CDR2 YYEKEE (reference sequence). Trimming stripped 4 bases from V and 5 bases from J, with 15 bases between. The CDR3 is CASSAIPDSYGYTF. As DNA, the CDR3 is TGTGCCAGCAGCGCAATTCCGGACAGTTATGGCTACACCTTC. Full variable domain (rest looked up from reference TRBV5-5 and TRBJ1-2): DAGVTQSPTHLIKTRGQQVTLRCSPISGHKSVSWYQQVLGQGPQFIFQYYEKEERGRGNFPDRFSARQFPNYSSELNVNALLLGDSALYLCASSAIPDSYGYTFGSGTRLTVV.

V is TRBV11-2 and J is TRBJ1-1; D perhaps matches TRBD1 (5 bases). Trimming removed 4 bases at V and 5 bases at J, with 20 bases between. The CDR3 is 16 residues long. Germline CDR1 and CDR2: SGHAT and FQNNGV. CDR3 residues: CASSSLIGGGLTEAFF. CDR3 bases: TGTGCCAGCAGCTCCCTCATCGGGGGGGGTTTAACTGAAGCTTTCTTT.

The chain carries TRBV5-4 and TRBJ1-2, with D perhaps TRBD1 (5 bases). This CDR3 contains 14 residues. V dropped 3 bases and J dropped 5 bases, with 14 bases sitting between them. Germline V gene lookup returns CDR1 SGHNT and CDR2 YYREEE (reference sequence). The DNA for the CDR3 is TGTGCCAGCAGCTCCGGAGGAGACAGATATGGCTACACCTTC. Protein product: CASSSGGDRYGYTF.

A single count supports this clone. The DNA for the CDR3 is TGTGCCAGCAGCGCCCTTAGCTACGAGCAGTACTTC. Its translation: CASSALSYEQYF. The gene calls are TRBV7-2 and TRBJ2-7; D is uncertain. In germline, CDR1 is SGHTA, CDR2 FQGNSA. V dropped 5 bases and J dropped 3 bases, with 8 bases sitting between them. The CDR3 is made up of 12 amino acids.

The chain employs TRBV14 and TRBJ2-3; TRBD1 aligns across 9 bases. The trim removed 3 bases at V and 6 bases at J, leaving 7 bases unmatched. Germline V gene data show CDR1 as SGHDN and CDR2 as FVKESK. The CDR3 consists of 15 residues. The CDR3 spells CASSQNTGGLDTQYF. In DNA form, the CDR3 reads TGTGCCAGCAGCCAGAATACAGGGGGCTTGGATACGCAGTATTTT.

The chain has TRBV27 and TRBJ2-7, with D possibly being TRBD1 (5 bases). Germline lookup yields CDR1 MNHEY and CDR2 SMNVEV (reference sequence). The CDR3 covers 13 residues. V gave up 3 bases and J gave up 4 bases, with 10 bases separating them. CDR3 protein: CASSFARGYEQYF. The CDR3 DNA reads as TGTGCCAGCAGTTTTGCAAGGGGTTACGAGCAGTACTTC.

The gene calls are TRBV19 and TRBJ1-1; the match to TRBD1 covers 8 bases. Germline trimming cut 6 bases from V and 4 bases from J; bases unmatched to any gene: 10. In germline, CDR1 is LNHDA, CDR2 SQIVND (reference sequence). This CDR3 is built from 15 residues. The CDR3 loop is CASSDQGARGTEAFF. Here the CDR3 DNA reads TGTGCCAGTAGCGACCAGGGGGCGCGGGGCACTGAAGCTTTCTTT.

Comments on this clone: Sequence at one end of the junction differs from germline and may be a read error. V gene TRBV18 combines with J gene TRBJ2-7; no clear D. The length of the CDR3 is 12 residues. Per the germline V gene, CDR1 is KGHSH and CDR2 is LQKENI. The CDR3 sequence: CPSSPDLREQHF. In DNA, the CDR3 is TGTCCCAGCTCACCGGACCTGCGCGAGCAGCACTTC.

This clone has just a few counts. The chain links TRBV5-1 to TRBJ1-1; D is perhaps TRBD1 (6 bases). CDR1 and CDR2 (germline): SGHRS, YFSETQ. The CDR3 loop spans 15 amino acids. V dropped 2 bases and J dropped 1 base, with 12 bases sitting between them. CDR3 nucleotides: TGCGCCAGCAGCTTTGGGGGACACGAGAACACTGAAGCTTTCTTT. It specifies CASSFGGHENTEAFF.

The chain has TRBV5-1 and TRBJ1-2; D not certain. The CDR3 is 13 amino acids. Germline loops: CDR1 SGHRS, CDR2 YFSETQ. Trimming cost V 0 bases and J 4 bases, with 7 bases left between them. CDR3 region: CASSLEAVYGYTF. The CDR3 bases are TGCGCCAGCAGCTTGGAGGCAGTCTATGGCTACACCTTC.

This chain joins TRBV7-3 and TRBJ2-1, with no clear D. The length of the CDR3 is 13 residues. Trimming cost V 3 bases and J 7 bases, with 10 bases left between them. Germline-derived CDR1 and CDR2 are SGHTA and FQGTGA. As DNA, the CDR3 is TGTGCCAGCAGCTTCTCTACCCGTAATGAGCAGTTCTTC. Amino acid sequence: CASSFSTRNEQFF. Supplemented by reference TRBV7-3 and TRBJ2-1, the full variable domain reads GAGVSQTPSNKVTEKGKYVELRCDPISGHTALYWYRQSLGQGPEFLIYFQGTGAADDSGLPNDRFFAVRPEGSVSTLKIQRTERGDSAVYLCASSFSTRNEQFFGPGTRLTVL.

This chain connects TRBV28 to TRBJ2-3; tentatively, D is TRBD1 (6 bases). Germline loops: CDR1 MDHEN, CDR2 SYDVKM. The germline V and J ends were trimmed by 5 bases and 2 bases, with 17 bases remaining between them. There are 16 residues in the CDR3. The CDR3 DNA sequence: TGTGCCAGCAGTATGGTAGGACAGATCGCCACAGATACGCAGTATTTT. Amino acid sequence: CASSMVGQIATDTQYF.

V usage is TRBV28 and J usage is TRBJ1-3, with D unclear. From germline, CDR1 is MDHEN and CDR2 SYDVKM. Trimming shortened V by 4 bases and J by 0 bases, and 13 bases separated the two germline ends. The CDR3 is 16 residues long. The CDR3: CASSSEGRPSGNTIYF. CDR3 nucleotides: TGTGCCAGCAGTTCAGAAGGGCGGCCCTCTGGAAACACCATATATTTT.

There are a few counts of this clone. V usage is TRBV6-5 and J usage is TRBJ1-1; no definite D call. Trimming left V 2 bases short and J 1 base short, with 11 bases between. Germline CDR1 MNHEY, CDR2 SVGAGI. This CDR3 has 15 residues. The chain's CDR3 is CASSYLPGRNTEAFF. DNA of the CDR3: TGTGCCAGCAGTTACCTACCGGGAAGGAACACTGAAGCTTTCTTT.

The chain is built from TRBV13 and TRBJ2-2; TRBD2 matches 12 bases. The CDR3 runs 19 residues. The germline V gene has CDR1 PRHDT and CDR2 FYEKMQ (reference sequence). Trimming at V came to 1 base and at J to 3 bases, leaving 9 bases not matched to a gene. CDR3 protein: CASSLVLAGGLRYTGELFF. In DNA form, the CDR3 reads TGTGCCAGCAGCTTAGTACTAGCGGGAGGTCTTAGGTACACCGGGGAGCTGTTTTTT.

The chain links TRBV19 to TRBJ2-7; TRBD2 agrees at 7 bases. The CDR3 covers 14 residues. Trimming took 1 base from V and 2 from J; bases not matched to a gene: 2. Germline V lookup: CDR1 LNHDA, CDR2 SQIVND (reference sequence). The CDR3 bases are TGTGCCAGTAGTATAGCGGGAGGAACCTACGAGCAGTACTTC. Protein sequence: CASSIAGGTYEQYF.